A single TCR beta chain is shown here with its context. Only in-frame clones appear in the TCRdb table, and some are missing; sequencing was by immunoSEQ multiplex PCR. This sample has 200,000 to 250,000 clones, with roughly 90% found just once. Germline CDR1 reads MNHEY; CDR2 reads SVGAGI. This CDR3 has 15 residues. V shed 10 bases and J shed 4 bases, with 20 bases lying between them. These data come from a study of blood T cell repertoires in COVID-19. Study-wide background: COVID-19 samples, acute and convalescent, were from the United States, Italy and Spain.

Sequencing was carried out using peripheral blood. The sequence was obtained from a man aged 50 or older with COVID-19, enrolled during active disease. The rearrangement joins TRBV6-5 to TRBJ2-1; a possible D gene is TRBD1 (5 bases). The CDR3 region has the DNA TGTGCCACCACCCCCACCTGGGGCAAGTACAATGAGCAGTTCTTC. Protein product: CATTPTWGKYNEQFF.